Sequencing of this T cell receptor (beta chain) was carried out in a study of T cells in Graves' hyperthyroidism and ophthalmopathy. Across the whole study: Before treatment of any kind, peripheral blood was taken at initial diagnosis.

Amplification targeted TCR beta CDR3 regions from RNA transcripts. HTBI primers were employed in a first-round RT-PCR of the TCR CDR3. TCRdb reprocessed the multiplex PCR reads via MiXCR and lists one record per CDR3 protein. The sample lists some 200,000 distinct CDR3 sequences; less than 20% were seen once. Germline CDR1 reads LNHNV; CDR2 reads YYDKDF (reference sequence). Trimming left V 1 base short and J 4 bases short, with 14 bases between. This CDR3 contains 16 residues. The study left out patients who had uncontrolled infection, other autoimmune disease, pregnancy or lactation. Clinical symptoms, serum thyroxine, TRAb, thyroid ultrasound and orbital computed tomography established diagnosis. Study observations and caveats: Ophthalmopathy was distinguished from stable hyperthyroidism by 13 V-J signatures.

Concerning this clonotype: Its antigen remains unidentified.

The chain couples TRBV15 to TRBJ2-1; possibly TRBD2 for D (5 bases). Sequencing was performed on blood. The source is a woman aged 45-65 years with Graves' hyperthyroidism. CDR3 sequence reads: CATSRGRGSGYNEQFF. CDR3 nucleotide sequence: TGTGCCACCAGCAGAGGACGAGGGAGTGGGTACAATGAGCAGTTCTTC. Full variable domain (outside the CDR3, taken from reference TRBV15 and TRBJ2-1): DAMVIQNPRYQVTQFGKPVTLSCSQTLNHNVMYWYQQKSSQAPKLLFHYYDKDFNNEADTPDNFQSRRPNTSFCFLDIRSPGLGDTAMYLCATSRGRGSGYNEQFFGPGTRLTVL.